These 4 T cell receptor beta chains were all obtained from the same sample, sequenced in a study of Graves' ophthalmopathy and Graves' hyperthyroidism. TCR beta CDR3 regions were amplified from RNA transcripts. Following a first-round RT-PCR that used HTBI primers, a second-round multiplex PCR was carried out. TCRdb used MiXCR to reprocess the multiplex PCR reads, holding one entry per CDR3 protein. The profile shows almost 750,000 distinct CDR3 sequences, roughly 40% of them singletons. Sample: peripheral blood. Receptors were obtained from an adult man with Graves' ophthalmopathy.

This clonotype was seen at least ten times. The chain recombines TRBV12-3 or TRBV12-4 with TRBJ1-5, with a weak D call TRBD1 (5 bases). The germline V and J ends were trimmed by 3 bases and 6 bases, with 9 bases remaining between them. CDR3 size: 13 residues. The CDR3: CASSFGGGQPQHF. The CDR3, as DNA: TGTGCCAGCAGTTTCGGGGGAGGTCAGCCCCAGCATTTT.

This clonotype was counted ten times or more. CDR3 in amino acids: CASSHVSETQYF. The DNA for the CDR3 is TGTGCCAGCAGCCATGTTAGCGAGACCCAGTACTTC. This chain links TRBV14 with TRBJ2-5; D gene uncertain. Germline V gene sequence: CDR1 SGHDN, CDR2 FVKESK. With 3 bases removed from V and 5 bases from J, the gap between germline ends came to 7 bases. The CDR3 consists of 12 residues.

V and J are TRBV19 and TRBJ1-6; TRBD1 agrees at 9 bases. The germline CDR1 and CDR2 sequences are LNHDA and SQIVND (reference sequence). The CDR3 contains 14 residues. V shed 5 bases, J shed 12 bases, and the junction held 8 bases outside the gene matches. CDR3 sequence: CASSVTGGDGPLHF. CDR3 sequence (DNA): TGTGCCAGTAGTGTCACAGGGGGCGACGGACCCCTCCACTTT.

This clonotype turned up a few times. Here the CDR3 reads CASSLGLFYEQYF. In DNA, the CDR3 is TGTGCCAGTAGTTTAGGACTATTCTACGAGCAGTACTTC. V and J are TRBV19 and TRBJ2-7; D is possibly TRBD2 (6 bases). Germline-derived CDR1 and CDR2 are LNHDA and SQIVND (reference sequence). V lost 5 bases, J lost 3 bases, and 11 bases lay in between. CDR3 length: 13 residues.